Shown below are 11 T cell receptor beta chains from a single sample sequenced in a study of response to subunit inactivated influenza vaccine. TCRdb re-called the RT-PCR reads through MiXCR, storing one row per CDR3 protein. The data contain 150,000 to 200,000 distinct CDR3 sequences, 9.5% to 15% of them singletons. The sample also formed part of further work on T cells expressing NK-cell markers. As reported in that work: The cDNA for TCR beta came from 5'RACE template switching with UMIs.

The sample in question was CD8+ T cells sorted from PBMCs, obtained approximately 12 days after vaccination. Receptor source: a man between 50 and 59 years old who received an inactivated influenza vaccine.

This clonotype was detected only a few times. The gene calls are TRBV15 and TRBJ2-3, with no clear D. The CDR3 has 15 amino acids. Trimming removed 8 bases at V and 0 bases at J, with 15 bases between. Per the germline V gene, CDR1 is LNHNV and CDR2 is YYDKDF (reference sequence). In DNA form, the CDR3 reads TGTGCCACCCAATCTACAGCGTTTAGCACAGATACGCAGTATTTT. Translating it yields CATQSTAFSTDTQYF.

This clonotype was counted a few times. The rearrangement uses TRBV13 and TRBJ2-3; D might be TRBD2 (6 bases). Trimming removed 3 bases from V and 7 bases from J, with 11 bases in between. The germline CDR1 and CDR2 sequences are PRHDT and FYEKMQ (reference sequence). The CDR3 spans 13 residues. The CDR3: CASSLEGANTQYF. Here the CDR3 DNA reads TGTGCCAGCAGCTTGGAGGGAGCCAATACGCAGTATTTT.

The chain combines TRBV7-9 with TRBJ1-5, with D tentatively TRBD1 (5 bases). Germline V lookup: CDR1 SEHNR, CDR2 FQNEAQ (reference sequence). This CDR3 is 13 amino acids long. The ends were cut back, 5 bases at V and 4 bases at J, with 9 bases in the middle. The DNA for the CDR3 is TGTGCCAGCAGCGCGGGGGGTAATCAGCCCCAGCATTTT. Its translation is CASSAGGNQPQHF.

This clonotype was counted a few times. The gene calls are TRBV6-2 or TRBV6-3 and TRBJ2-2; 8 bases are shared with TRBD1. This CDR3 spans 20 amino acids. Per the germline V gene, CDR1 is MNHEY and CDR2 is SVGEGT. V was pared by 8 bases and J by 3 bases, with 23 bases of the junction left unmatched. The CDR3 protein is CASAHIVGQGPALDTGELFF. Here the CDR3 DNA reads TGTGCCAGCGCCCACATCGTCGGACAGGGCCCCGCGTTGGACACCGGGGAGCTGTTTTTT.

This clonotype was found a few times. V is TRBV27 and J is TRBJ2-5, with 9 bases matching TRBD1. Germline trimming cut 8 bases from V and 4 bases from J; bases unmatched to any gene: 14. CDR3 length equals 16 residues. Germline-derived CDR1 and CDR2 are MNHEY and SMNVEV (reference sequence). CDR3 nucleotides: TGTGCCAGCTTCATCCTCTACAGGGGGCGCAGAGAGACCCAGTACTTC. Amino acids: CASFILYRGRRETQYF.

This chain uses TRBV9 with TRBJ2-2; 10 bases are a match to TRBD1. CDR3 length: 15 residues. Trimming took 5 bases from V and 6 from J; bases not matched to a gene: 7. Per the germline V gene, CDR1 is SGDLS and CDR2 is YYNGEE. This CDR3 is CASSTGTGVPGELFF. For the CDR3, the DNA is TGTGCCAGCAGTACCGGGACAGGGGTCCCCGGGGAGCTGTTTTTT. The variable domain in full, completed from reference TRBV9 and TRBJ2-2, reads DSGVTQTPKHLITATGQRVTLRCSPRSGDLSVYWYQQSLDQGLQFLIQYYNGEERAKGNILERFSAQQFPDLHSELNLSSLELGDSALYFCASSTGTGVPGELFFGEGSRLTVL.

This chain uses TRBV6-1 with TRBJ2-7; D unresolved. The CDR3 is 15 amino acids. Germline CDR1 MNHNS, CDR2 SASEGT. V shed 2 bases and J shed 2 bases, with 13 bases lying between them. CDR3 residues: CASSELKDGPYEQYF. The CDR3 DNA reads TGTGCCAGCAGTGAATTAAAGGACGGCCCCTACGAGCAGTACTTC.

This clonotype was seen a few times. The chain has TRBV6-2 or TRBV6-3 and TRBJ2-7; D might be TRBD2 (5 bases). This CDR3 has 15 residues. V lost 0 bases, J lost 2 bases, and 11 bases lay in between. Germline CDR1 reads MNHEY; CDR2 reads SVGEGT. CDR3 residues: CASSYSPLRAYEQYF. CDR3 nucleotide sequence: TGTGCCAGCAGTTACTCCCCCCTGCGGGCCTACGAGCAGTACTTC.

CDR3 coding DNA: TGTGCCATCAGTGAGTCGACTGAACGGTTCTACGAGCAGTACTTC. Translating it yields CAISESTERFYEQYF. The J gene is TRBJ2-7, the V gene TRBV10-3, with unresolved D. Germline-derived CDR1 and CDR2 are ENHRY and SYGVKD. The CDR3 loop spans 15 amino acids. Trimming shortened V by 0 bases and J by 3 bases, and 12 bases separated the two germline ends.

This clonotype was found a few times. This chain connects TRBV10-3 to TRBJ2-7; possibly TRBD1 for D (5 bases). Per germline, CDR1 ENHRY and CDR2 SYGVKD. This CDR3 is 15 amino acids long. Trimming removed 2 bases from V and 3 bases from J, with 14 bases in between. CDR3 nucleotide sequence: TGTGCCATCAGTGAGGACAGTGCCAGCTTCTACGAGCAGTACTTC. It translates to CAISEDSASFYEQYF.

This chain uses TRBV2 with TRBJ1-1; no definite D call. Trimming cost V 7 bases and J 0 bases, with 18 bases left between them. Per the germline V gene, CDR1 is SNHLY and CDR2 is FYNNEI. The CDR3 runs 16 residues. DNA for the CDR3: TGTGCCAGCACACCAGGACTTCTTGTGATGAACACTGAAGCTTTCTTT. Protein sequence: CASTPGLLVMNTEAFF.